The 23 T cell receptor beta chains reported below all come from one sample, sequenced in a study of blood T cell repertoires in COVID-19. TCRdb keeps only in-frame clones here, not all; method: immunoSEQ multiplex PCR. The table lists roughly 69,000 clones, around four fifths of them singletons. Sequencing was performed on peripheral blood. The receptors derive from a human donor in a cohort sampled during active COVID-19.

The chain uses TRBV28 and TRBJ2-7; TRBD1 agrees at 10 bases. Germline V gene lookup returns CDR1 MDHEN and CDR2 SYDVKM. The CDR3 consists of 15 residues. The V gene end was trimmed by 6 bases and the J gene end by 5 bases; junction bases not matched to a gene: 10. The CDR3 spells CASRQTGTGEHEQYF. The CDR3 DNA is TGTGCCAGCAGACAAACCGGGACAGGGGAGCACGAGCAGTACTTC.

The chain links TRBV9 to TRBJ1-6; the D is unclear. The CDR3 has 16 amino acids. The ends were cut back, 0 bases at V and 0 bases at J, with 7 bases in the middle. Germline V lookup: CDR1 SGDLS, CDR2 YYNGEE. The CDR3 region is CASSVDHGSYNSPLHF. CDR3 sequence (DNA): TGTGCCAGCAGCGTAGACCACGGCTCCTATAATTCACCCCTCCACTTT.

The chain uses TRBV27 and TRBJ1-5; D may be TRBD1 (6 bases). Germline CDR1 MNHEY, CDR2 SMNVEV (reference sequence). CDR3 length: 13 residues. V dropped 4 bases and J dropped 6 bases, with 10 bases sitting between them. The CDR3 DNA sequence: TGTGCCAGCAGTTGGACAGTTTTTCAGCCCCAGCATTTT. It translates to CASSWTVFQPQHF.

This clone occurred a few times. The gene calls are TRBV29-1 and TRBJ1-2, with D possibly TRBD1 on 5 matching bases. Looked up from germline, CDR1 is SQVTM and CDR2 is ANQGSEA. Trimming cost V 6 bases and J 0 bases, with 14 bases left between them. The CDR3 has 14 residues. CDR3 DNA sequence: TGCAGCGTGGGCTGGCGGGGGGCTAACTATGGCTACACCTTC. It codes for CSVGWRGANYGYTF.

The chain recombines TRBV7-9 with TRBJ1-5, with D unresolved. The CDR3 covers 12 residues. CDR1 is SEHNR, CDR2 FQNEAQ, per germline (reference sequence). Trimming shortened V by 7 bases and J by 2 bases, and 6 bases separated the two germline ends. CDR3 loop: CASTRGNQPQHF. The CDR3 DNA sequence: TGTGCCAGCACGCGGGGCAATCAGCCCCAGCATTTT.

This chain connects TRBV7-6 to TRBJ2-2, with a weak D call TRBD2 (5 bases). Trimming took 1 base from V and 5 from J, leaving 17 bases between them. Germline values: CDR1 SGHVS, CDR2 FNYEAQ. The CDR3 runs to 17 residues. The CDR3 bases are TGTGCCAGCAGCTTAGTATCCAGCGGAGCCAATACCGGGGAGCTGTTTTTT. Translating it yields CASSLVSSGANTGELFF.

The chain joins TRBV25-1 to TRBJ2-2; D remains unclear. The ends were cut back, 1 base at V and 2 bases at J, with 11 bases in the middle. The CDR3 covers 16 residues. The germline V gene has CDR1 MGHDK and CDR2 SYGVNS. CDR3 sequence (DNA): TGTGCCAGCAGTGAATGGGCAGCTGATAACACCGGGGAGCTGTTTTTT. Translation gives CASSEWAADNTGELFF.

The chain links TRBV13 to TRBJ2-2; 9 nucleotides align to TRBD2. The germline CDR1 and CDR2 sequences are PRHDT and FYEKMQ (reference sequence). Trimming removed 5 bases from V and 1 base from J; junction bases left unmatched: 2. The CDR3 runs 15 residues. The CDR3 DNA reads TGTGCCAGCAGCCCAGCGGGAGGGAACACCGGGGAGCTGTTTTTT. Its translation is CASSPAGGNTGELFF.

This clone was seen only once. This chain joins TRBV4-2 and TRBJ2-7, with a tentative D call TRBD2 (7 bases). The germline gives CDR1 LGHNA, CDR2 YNFKEQ. Trimming stripped 4 bases from V and 2 bases from J, with 15 bases between. CDR3 size: 15 residues. The CDR3 DNA is TGTGCCAGCAGCCGGGGGGGCGGACAAACCTACGAGCAGTACTTC. This encodes CASSRGGGQTYEQYF.

The V call is TRBV28, the J call TRBJ2-7, with 9 bases fitting TRBD2. Germline V lookup: CDR1 MDHEN, CDR2 SYDVKM. CDR3 length: 15 residues. Unmatched junction bases numbered 12, after V lost 6 bases and J lost 6 bases. As DNA, the CDR3 is TGTGCCAGCAGATTTAGCGGGAGCGCCCGCTTCGAGCAGTACTTC. Translation gives CASRFSGSARFEQYF.

Only one count was recorded for this clone. The chain carries TRBV9 and TRBJ2-3; perhaps TRBD2 as D (6 bases). The CDR3 consists of 15 residues. The germline CDR1 and CDR2 sequences are SGDLS and YYNGEE. Deletions cut 2 bases from V and 2 bases from J, with 12 bases between. Here the CDR3 reads CASSVGTSLTDTQYF. The CDR3 nucleotides read TGTGCCAGCAGCGTCGGGACTTCCCTCACAGATACGCAGTATTTT. Full variable domain (remainder filled in from reference TRBV9 and TRBJ2-3): DSGVTQTPKHLITATGQRVTLRCSPRSGDLSVYWYQQSLDQGLQFLIQYYNGEERAKGNILERFSAQQFPDLHSELNLSSLELGDSALYFCASSVGTSLTDTQYFGPGTRLTVL.

V is TRBV28 and J is TRBJ2-1; D call uncertain. The CDR3 totals 18 residues. Trimming removed 4 bases from V and 0 bases from J, with 19 bases in between. Germline CDR1 MDHEN, CDR2 SYDVKM. In nucleotides, the CDR3 is TGTGCCAGCAGTTCTTTCCCTTTAACTCCCGGCTCCTACAATGAGCAGTTCTTC. It yields the protein CASSSFPLTPGSYNEQFF.

The CDR3 loop reads CASSLGGPGSTEAFF. The CDR3 DNA reads as TGTGCCAGCAGCTTGGGAGGCCCCGGATCCACTGAAGCTTTCTTT. The chain employs TRBV5-4 and TRBJ1-1; D gene unclear. Between the trimmed V and J ends, which lost 0 bases and 4 bases, there was a span of 13 bases. This CDR3 comprises 15 residues. Germline V gives CDR1 SGHNT, CDR2 YYREEE (reference sequence).

The chain combines TRBV11-2 with TRBJ2-7; TRBD2 matches at 12 bases. The CDR3 runs 16 residues. Germline V gene sequence: CDR1 SGHAT, CDR2 FQNNGV. V lost 4 bases and J lost 3; bases outside the gene matches: 7. The CDR3 sequence: CASSSGGLAGNYEQYF. The CDR3 nucleotides are TGTGCCAGCAGCTCGGGGGGACTAGCGGGCAACTACGAGCAGTACTTC.

V is TRBV19 and J is TRBJ2-7; tentatively, D is TRBD2 (5 bases). The germline V and J ends were trimmed by 7 bases and 0 bases, with 13 bases remaining between them. The CDR3 is 14 amino acids. Germline loops: CDR1 LNHDA, CDR2 SQIVND (reference sequence). The CDR3: CASNQNGISYEQYF. The DNA for the CDR3 is TGTGCCAGTAATCAAAACGGGATCTCCTACGAGCAGTACTTC.

This clone was found a few times. This chain uses TRBV27 with TRBJ1-5, with 7 bases identical to TRBD1. The CDR3 has 15 amino acids. Germline assignment: CDR1 MNHEY and CDR2 SMNVEV (reference sequence). Trimming removed 2 bases from V and 0 bases from J; junction bases left unmatched: 1. The DNA of the CDR3 is TGTGCCAGCAGTTTAGGGACAGCTAGCAATCAGCCCCAGCATTTT. It specifies CASSLGTASNQPQHF.

This chain joins TRBV13 and TRBJ1-3; D ambiguous. Per the germline V gene, CDR1 is PRHDT and CDR2 is FYEKMQ (reference sequence). The CDR3 runs 14 residues. Trimming pared 3 bases from V and 0 bases from J, leaving 6 bases between. The CDR3 region is CASSFRVSGNTIYF. As DNA, the CDR3 is TGTGCCAGCAGCTTTCGGGTCTCTGGAAACACCATATATTTT.

V and J are TRBV7-6 and TRBJ2-1; 11 bases line up with TRBD2. J gave up 3 bases and V 3 bases, and 7 bases lay outside the gene matches. Germline V gene data show CDR1 as SGHVS and CDR2 as FNYEAQ. CDR3 size: 17 residues. CDR3 sequence reads: CASSFDSGRAGYNEQFF. The CDR3 coding sequence is TGTGCCAGCAGCTTTGATAGCGGGAGGGCGGGCTACAATGAGCAGTTCTTC.

The gene calls are TRBV24-1 and TRBJ2-7, with TRBD1 identical over 7 bases. Germline V gives CDR1 KGHDR, CDR2 SFDVKD. The V and J ends lost 10 bases and 6 bases, in that order; junction bases with no gene match: 8. The CDR3 loop spans 12 amino acids. The CDR3 DNA sequence: TGTGCCACAGGGGGCCAGGGGAGCGAGCAGTACTTC. It is translated as CATGGQGSEQYF.

V usage is TRBV6-5 and J usage is TRBJ1-2; D remains unclear. The length of the CDR3 is 13 residues. Trimming pared 2 bases from V and 5 bases from J, leaving 9 bases between. CDR1 and CDR2 (germline): MNHEY, SVGAGI. The CDR3 bases are TGTGCCAGCAGTTACGAGGGCGCATATGGCTACACCTTC. This gives the protein CASSYEGAYGYTF.

This chain's CDR3 is CASSSGLAERKFF. The CDR3 DNA sequence: TGTGCCAGCTCATCGGGACTAGCGGAGCGTAAGTTCTTC. The chain is built from TRBV18 and TRBJ2-1; 11 bases agree with TRBD2. The trim removed 5 bases at V and 14 bases at J, leaving 8 bases unmatched. The CDR3 runs 13 residues. CDR1 is KGHSH, CDR2 LQKENI, per germline.

This sequence joins TRBV9 and TRBJ2-3, with D tentatively TRBD2 (6 bases). The CDR3 contains 14 residues. CDR1 SGDLS and CDR2 YYNGEE come from the germline V gene. V lost 4 bases and J lost 4, with 13 bases in between. This CDR3 is CASSTTSGADTQYF. The CDR3 bases are TGTGCCAGCAGCACCACTTCGGGGGCAGATACGCAGTATTTT.

This chain uses TRBV3-1 (or the pseudogene TRBV3-2) with TRBJ2-3; 7 positions match TRBD2. Germline CDR1 is LGHDT and CDR2 is YNNKEL (reference sequence). The J segment lost 5 bases and the V segment lost 6 bases, leaving 5 bases of the junction unmatched. The CDR3 has 13 residues. The CDR3 reads CASRPVAGDTQYF. Written as DNA, the CDR3 is TGTGCCAGCAGGCCCGTAGCGGGAGATACGCAGTATTTT.